Reported below is one T cell receptor (beta chain). This clonotype occurred many times. The antigen this receptor binds is unknown. No quality values exist for individual bases; no much larger clone is one base distant. The data belong to a study of T cells in Graves' hyperthyroidism and ophthalmopathy (dated by TCRdb to between 2018 and 2020). For context, the study as a whole: Peripheral blood samples were taken at the time of initial diagnosis, prior to any treatment. The roughly 94 discovery patients were randomly split 7:3 into training and test sets. Thyroid tissue and blood T-cell repertoires from roughly 6 Graves' hyperthyroidism patients were also compared in the study. Following sampling, methimazole starting at 30 mg daily was given to hyperthyroidism patients, and high-dose intravenous methylprednisolone was given to ophthalmopathy patients. The paper describes TCR Vbeta CDR3 sequencing of about 140 peripheral blood samples, made up of roughly 40 ophthalmopathy patients, around 78 hyperthyroidism patients and 17 progressor patients. TCR V-J signatures able to tell the groups apart were searched for in a discovery cohort of 90 to 100 patients, of whom approximately 40 had Graves' ophthalmopathy and under 65 had stable Graves' hyperthyroidism. An independent validation cohort of around 20 hyperthyroidism patients and some 15 patients who later progressed to ophthalmopathy tested prospective prediction of ophthalmopathy.

Ophthalmopathy patients had moderately to severely active disease, Clinical Activity Score of at least 3, NOSPECS grade of at least 4, and duration under 3 months. The study excluded patients with uncontrolled infections, other autoimmune diseases, pregnancy or lactation. Diagnoses relied on clinical symptoms, serum thyroxine and TRAb, thyroid ultrasound and orbital computed tomography. Ficoll-Paque density gradient centrifugation was used to isolate PBMCs from approximately 10 ml of fresh peripheral blood. Total RNA was extracted using Trizol reagent, and RNA quality was assessed on an Agilent 2100 Bioanalyzer. Reading from cysteine to phenylalanine, the CDR3 counts 16 amino acids. The sequence is cut down to CDR3 DNA, 48 bases in frame from base 1. Taken from the germline V gene, the CDR1 and CDR2 loops are SGHRS and YFSETQ. The V and J ends are trimmed by 0 bases and 2 bases, leaving 12 bases between them.

Study-wide conclusions, independent of this receptor: Sample size was not statistically predetermined, and investigators were not blinded to group allocation. Ophthalmopathy was separated from stable hyperthyroidism by a 13 V-J signature model, with just over 85% sensitivity and about 81% specificity obtained in cross-validation and 80%/75% obtained in testing. In validation, progression to ophthalmopathy was predicted by the model with roughly 69% sensitivity and around 75% specificity, a median of 6.5 months before onset. Blood samples also contained most of the expanded thyroid clonotypes (frequency above 0.001), which suggests that blood repertoires may reflect thyroid immune responses.

The TCR beta CDR3 regions were amplified from the RNA transcripts. For the first round of RT-PCR on the TCR CDR3, the HTBI primer set was used together with the Qiagen OneStep RT-PCR kit. Libraries were constructed in a second round of multiplex PCR, after which size selection and purification were carried out. Libraries were sequenced paired-end with 100 bp reads on an Illumina HiSeq2000. As for the authors' bioinformatics: Raw data were processed with SOAPnuke, discarding reads with adapters, uncalled bases, mean Phred below 15, or no exact constant-primer or identifier match. High-quality paired reads were merged using COPE v1.2.5, and each unique nucleotide sequence was defined as a clonotype. MiTCR v1.1 was used to align clonotypes to the IMGT TRBV, TRBD and TRBJ reference segments. The analysis was restricted to V-J combinations with a frequency above 0.0001, which together covered just over 98% of the repertoires. A TCS score was defined as the ratio of F50 (clonal expansion) to E x V (chaos), with BLOSUM62-based TCRdist applied between CDR3 peptides within each V-J. Welch's t-statistics and random forest reduced some 510 V-J features to roughly 13, which were used in a naive Bayes classifier (R e1071). TCRdb itself trimmed the public reads at Q25 with fastp, ran MiXCR and retained productive beta chains. Records with the same CDR3 protein are collapsed into one entry carrying the most frequent genes and DNA. These V and J calls rely on TCRdb rather than the paper's analysis. The sample has nearly 250,000 distinct CDR3 sequences on record, about a sixth of them singletons. More than 25% of the sample is held by the ten biggest clonotypes.

Sequencing was performed on blood. This clonotype originated in a woman in her late teens or twenties with Graves' ophthalmopathy. This chain joins TRBV5-1 to TRBJ2-1, with the D assignment possibly TRBD1 or TRBD2, given 5 matching bases for each. The sequenced DNA is TGCGCCAGCAGCTTGGGTGGGGGAGTCACCTACAATGAGCAGTTCTTC. Translated, it gives CASSLGGGVTYNEQFF.